Following are 3 T cell receptor beta chains from one sample sequenced in a study of response to subunit inactivated influenza vaccine. Each CDR3 protein is one row after TCRdb ran MiXCR on the RT-PCR reads. The table has hundreds of thousands of distinct CDR3 sequences, 12% seen once. This specimen consisted of PBMCs from blood, obtained on the day of vaccination. Receptors originate from a man aged 45-65 years who received an inactivated influenza vaccine.

The chain joins TRBV7-9 to TRBJ2-3; D unclear. Germline CDR1 SEHNR, CDR2 FQNEAQ (reference sequence). This CDR3 comprises 15 residues. Trimming took off 3 bases at V and 0 bases at J, with 10 bases between the two ends. For the CDR3, the DNA is TGTGCCAGCAGCTTTATCTCCCCAAGCACAGATACGCAGTATTTT. Residues: CASSFISPSTDTQYF.

In its sample, this clonotype was seen many times. The rearrangement uses TRBV6-2 or TRBV6-3 and TRBJ2-4; a weak D match, TRBD2 (5 bases). V shed 5 bases and J shed 0 bases, with 17 bases lying between them. Germline CDR1 is MNHEY and CDR2 is SVGEGT. The CDR3 length is 17 residues. The CDR3 here is CASSHGGRGAAKNIQYF. CDR3 nucleotides: TGTGCCAGCAGTCACGGCGGGCGAGGTGCAGCCAAAAACATTCAGTACTTC.

V gene TRBV5-1 combines with J gene TRBJ1-6, with a weak D call TRBD1 (5 bases). Trimming cost V 4 bases and J 9 bases, with 17 bases left between them. Germline V gives CDR1 SGHRS, CDR2 YFSETQ. The CDR3 has 15 amino acids. The DNA for the CDR3 is TGCGCCAGCAGCCACCGGGACTTCCGTACTTCACCCCTCCACTTT. As protein: CASSHRDFRTSPLHF.